These T cell receptor beta chains were read from a single sample in a study of cytomegalovirus exposure and HLA in healthy donors. Assay: immunoSEQ multiplex PCR; the TCRdb copy retains only in-frame clones and omits some. In the table there are under 200,000 clones, 80% of which are singletons. The sample comprised PBMCs. These receptors were obtained from a man aged 35 to 55 in good health and CMV-seropositive. CDR3s include the opening cysteine and the closing phenylalanine or tryptophan. The D gene is left open where the match is weak. Size values are once, few and many counts, or a class for expanded clones, and some rows have none.

CDR3 DNA: TGTGCCATCAGTGAGGGGACAGGGTCCACCGGGGAGCTGTTTTTT; CDR3 protein: CAISEGTGSTGELFF; V gene: TRBV10-3; clone size: -; J gene: TRBJ2-2; D gene: TRBD1
CDR3 DNA: TGTGCCAGCAGCCGCTCAGACAGGGGTAGCAATCAGCCCCAGCATTTT; CDR3 protein: CASSRSDRGSNQPQHF; V gene: TRBV4-2; clone size: -; J gene: TRBJ1-5; D gene: TRBD1
CDR3 DNA: TGCGCCAGCAGTCAAGACAGGAGCTCCTACAATGAGCAGTTCTTC; CDR3 protein: CASSQDRSSYNEQFF; V gene: TRBV10-1; clone size: -; J gene: TRBJ2-1; D gene: -
CDR3 DNA: TGTGCCAGCAGCCCCGGGACCCGGGGGGGCTACGAGCAGTACTTC; CDR3 protein: CASSPGTRGGYEQYF; V gene: TRBV5-4; clone size: -; J gene: TRBJ2-7; D gene: TRBD2
CDR3 DNA: TGTTCCAGCAGCCGCCTTACCGGGACAGGGCTAGGGGAGCAGTACTTC; CDR3 protein: CSSSRLTGTGLGEQYF; V gene: TRBV7-9; clone size: -; J gene: TRBJ2-7; D gene: TRBD1
CDR3 DNA: TGTGCCATCAGTGAGTCGAACGGGTTCGGCACAGATACGCAGTATTTT; CDR3 protein: CAISESNGFGTDTQYF; V gene: TRBV10-3; clone size: once; J gene: TRBJ2-3; D gene: -
CDR3 DNA: TGCGCCAGCAGCTTGGCGGGGCAGGGGGCTTCCGGCTACACCTTC; CDR3 protein: CASSLAGQGASGYTF; V gene: TRBV5-1; clone size: medium-sized; J gene: TRBJ1-2; D gene: TRBD1
CDR3 DNA: TGTGCCAGCAGCGTCTTACAGGGGGCTTCTAGCACAGATACGCAGTATTTT; CDR3 protein: CASSVLQGASSTDTQYF; V gene: TRBV9; clone size: -; J gene: TRBJ2-3; D gene: TRBD1
CDR3 DNA: TGTGCCAGCAAGGACTACCCTTCCTACGAGCAGTACTTC; CDR3 protein: CASKDYPSYEQYF; V gene: TRBV2; clone size: -; J gene: TRBJ2-7; D gene: -
CDR3 DNA: TGTGCCAGCAGCTACAACAGGGGGACCATCTACGAGCAGTACTTC; CDR3 protein: CASSYNRGTIYEQYF; V gene: TRBV11-2; clone size: few; J gene: TRBJ2-7; D gene: TRBD1
CDR3 DNA: TGTGCCACCAGCAGAACACTCGGGGACAGGGGGCGGGGGACCTACAATGAGCAGTTCTTC; CDR3 protein: CATSRTLGDRGRGTYNEQFF; V gene: TRBV15; clone size: few; J gene: TRBJ2-1; D gene: TRBD1
CDR3 DNA: TGCGCCAGCAGCCAAGGACAGAACGCTGAAGCTTTCTTT; CDR3 protein: CASSQGQNAEAFF; V gene: TRBV4-3; clone size: -; J gene: TRBJ1-1; D gene: -
CDR3 DNA: TGTGCCAGTAGTATACCGGACAGGGATCACTCTGGGGCCAACGTCCTGACTTTC; CDR3 protein: CASSIPDRDHSGANVLTF; V gene: TRBV19; clone size: -; J gene: TRBJ2-6; D gene: TRBD1
CDR3 DNA: TGCGCCAGCAGCTCGGTTGGGACTGCCAGGATCGAGCAGTACTTC; CDR3 protein: CASSSVGTARIEQYF; V gene: TRBV5-1; clone size: -; J gene: TRBJ2-7; D gene: -
CDR3 DNA: TGTGCCAGCTCACGACAGGGGGCGCTGACCGGGGAGCTGTTTTTT; CDR3 protein: CASSRQGALTGELFF; V gene: TRBV18; clone size: -; J gene: TRBJ2-2; D gene: TRBD1
CDR3 DNA: TGTGCCAGCAGCTTAGACGGTAGCAATCAGCCCCAGCATTTT; CDR3 protein: CASSLDGSNQPQHF; V gene: TRBV7-2; clone size: -; J gene: TRBJ1-5; D gene: -
CDR3 DNA: TGTGCCTGGAGTTCTGACAGGGTAACAGGGGGCTACACCTTC; CDR3 protein: CAWSSDRVTGGYTF; V gene: TRBV30; clone size: -; J gene: TRBJ1-2; D gene: TRBD1
CDR3 DNA: TGTGCCAGCAGCTTAGTCGTAAACACCATATATTTT; CDR3 protein: CASSLVVNTIYF; V gene: TRBV11-2; clone size: -; J gene: TRBJ1-3; D gene: -
CDR3 DNA: TGTGCCAGCAGCTTAGATGGCAGGGCGGCAGAGACCCAGTACTTC; CDR3 protein: CASSLDGRAAETQYF; V gene: TRBV7-2; clone size: -; J gene: TRBJ2-5; D gene: -
CDR3 DNA: TGTGCCACCCTTGCGGTCTCGGGAGGCTACACCTTC; CDR3 protein: CATLAVSGGYTF; V gene: TRBV28; clone size: -; J gene: TRBJ1-2; D gene: -
CDR3 DNA: TGTGCCAGCAGTGGGAGGGTTGAAGTTAATGGCTACACCTTC; CDR3 protein: CASSGRVEVNGYTF; V gene: TRBV6-5; clone size: -; J gene: TRBJ1-2; D gene: -
CDR3 DNA: TGTGCCAGCAGCTCCTTACTAGCGGGAGTAAGCACAGATACGCAGTATTTT; CDR3 protein: CASSSLLAGVSTDTQYF; V gene: TRBV13; clone size: -; J gene: TRBJ2-3; D gene: TRBD2
CDR3 DNA: TGCGCCAGCAGCCAAGATCTTGGGGGCGGGGGTGAAAAACTGTTTTTT; CDR3 protein: CASSQDLGGGGEKLFF; V gene: TRBV4-3; clone size: many; J gene: TRBJ1-4; D gene: -
CDR3 DNA: TGTGCCAGCAGCCAGACAGGGGGCACTGAAGCTTTCTTT; CDR3 protein: CASSQTGGTEAFF; V gene: TRBV5-6; clone size: -; J gene: TRBJ1-1; D gene: TRBD1
CDR3 DNA: TGTGCCAGCAGCTTAGCGAGGGATGAGCAGTACTTC; CDR3 protein: CASSLARDEQYF; V gene: TRBV7-8; clone size: once; J gene: TRBJ2-7; D gene: -
CDR3 DNA: TGTGCCACCGGGTTTGGACAGGGGGCACGTGAGCAGTACTTC; CDR3 protein: CATGFGQGAREQYF; V gene: TRBV6-5; clone size: -; J gene: TRBJ2-7; D gene: TRBD1
CDR3 DNA: TGTGCCAGCAGCTTAACCAGATCAGAGACCCAGTACTTC; CDR3 protein: CASSLTRSETQYF; V gene: TRBV11-2; clone size: -; J gene: TRBJ2-5; D gene: -
CDR3 DNA: TGTGCCAGCAGCTTCCCGGGGACCGGGGAGCTGTTTTTT; CDR3 protein: CASSFPGTGELFF; V gene: TRBV5-4; clone size: -; J gene: TRBJ2-2; D gene: -
CDR3 DNA: TGCAGCGCTGCGGGGGGGAGCAATGAGCAGTTCTTC; CDR3 protein: CSAAGGSNEQFF; V gene: TRBV29-1; clone size: -; J gene: TRBJ2-1; D gene: TRBD2
CDR3 DNA: TGTGCCAGCAGCTTAGTGGGACAGGGTTACGAGCAGTACTTC; CDR3 protein: CASSLVGQGYEQYF; V gene: TRBV13; clone size: -; J gene: TRBJ2-7; D gene: TRBD1
CDR3 DNA: TGTGCCAGTAGAACCTCCTGGACAGGGAGCAATCAGCCCCAGCATTTT; CDR3 protein: CASRTSWTGSNQPQHF; V gene: TRBV19; clone size: -; J gene: TRBJ1-5; D gene: TRBD1
CDR3 DNA: TGTGCCAGCAGCCTCGGGACACTGAACACCGGGGAGCTGTTTTTT; CDR3 protein: CASSLGTLNTGELFF; V gene: TRBV2; clone size: -; J gene: TRBJ2-2; D gene: -